Each of the 27 T cell receptor beta chains below was sequenced from the same sample in a study of cytomegalovirus exposure and HLA in healthy donors. In the PCR, 60 Vbeta and 13 Jbeta primers were used. Some clones are missing from TCRdb's copy, which holds only in-frame ones; the method was immunoSEQ multiplex PCR. The sample lists about 190,000 clones; 70% to 75% were seen once. What was sequenced was PBMCs. These receptors were taken from a man aged 25-45 years in good health and CMV-seropositive.

V and J are TRBV4-3 and TRBJ2-3; 7 bases are shared with TRBD1. Germline loops: CDR1 LGHNA, CDR2 YSLEER. Losses at the gene ends were 0 bases for V and 4 bases for J; bases not matched to a gene: 4. CDR3 length: 15 amino acids. The CDR3 DNA sequence: TGCGCCAGCAGCCAAGATTCAGGGGGTTCAGATACGCAGTATTTT. Its translation: CASSQDSGGSDTQYF.

The V call is TRBV30, the J call TRBJ2-7, with TRBD1 identical over 7 bases. Germline V gene sequence: CDR1 GTSNPN, CDR2 SVGIG (reference sequence). Germline trimming cut 5 bases from V and 3 bases from J; bases unmatched to any gene: 7. The CDR3 length is 13 residues. The CDR3 region has the DNA TGTGCCTGGCAGACCCGACAGGGCTACGAGCAGTACTTC. It specifies CAWQTRQGYEQYF. Full variable domain (rest looked up from reference TRBV30 and TRBJ2-7): SQTIHQWPATLVQPVGSPLSLECTVEGTSNPNLYWYRQAAGRGLQLLFYSVGIGQISSEVPQNLSASRPQDRQFILSSKKLLLSDSGFYLCAWQTRQGYEQYFGPGTRLTVT.

This sequence joins TRBV5-1 and TRBJ2-7, with D tentatively TRBD2 (6 bases). The CDR3 spans 16 residues. Germline V gene lookup returns CDR1 SGHRS and CDR2 YFSETQ. The germline V and J ends were trimmed by 0 bases and 2 bases, with 15 bases remaining between them. The CDR3 DNA reads TGCGCCAGCAGCTTGGGGGTATCCGGGGGTGCCTACGAGCAGTACTTC. Amino acids: CASSLGVSGGAYEQYF.

DNA for the CDR3: TGTGCCAGCAGATCCAGGGGTGAGCAGTTCTTC. Residues: CASRSRGEQFF. J is TRBJ2-1 and V is TRBV28; D is perhaps TRBD1 (6 bases). Germline CDR1 and CDR2: MDHEN and SYDVKM. CDR3 length equals 11 residues. With 6 bases removed from V and 9 bases from J, the gap between germline ends came to 9 bases.

The chain uses TRBV10-3 and TRBJ2-5; TRBD2 matches at 14 bases. The better agreement between TRBJ2-7 and the DNA end casts doubt on the J call. CDR1 is ENHRY, CDR2 SYGVKD, per germline. CDR3 length equals 15 residues. The DNA for the CDR3 is TGTGCCATCAGCAGACTAGCGGGGGGGGTCTACGAGCAGTACTTC. Its protein product is CAISRLAGGVYEQYF.

This clone was counted only a few times. The rearrangement uses TRBV6-5 and TRBJ2-5; D gene ambiguous. Trimming removed 7 bases from V and 5 bases from J, with 11 bases in between. In germline, CDR1 is MNHEY, CDR2 SVGAGI. The CDR3 runs to 12 residues. In DNA, the CDR3 is TGTGCCAGCAACCCTCCCCGGGAGACCCAGTACTTC. Translated: CASNPPRETQYF.

The genes are TRBV6-5 and TRBJ2-5, with TRBD1 matching 7 bases. This CDR3 contains 14 residues. After removal of 5 bases from V and 5 bases from J, the junction contained 8 bases not matched to a gene. Germline V gives CDR1 MNHEY, CDR2 SVGAGI. CDR3 in DNA: TGTGCCAGCAGTCTAGACAGGGACCTGGAGACCCAGTACTTC. Translation: CASSLDRDLETQYF.

This clone was found a few times. The V and J genes are TRBV27 and TRBJ1-5; D perhaps matches TRBD1 (6 bases). This CDR3 comprises 15 residues. V gave up 2 bases and J gave up 2 bases, with 10 bases separating them. Germline V CDR1 and CDR2: MNHEY, SMNVEV (reference sequence). CDR3 residues: CASSLNRERNQPQHF. CDR3 sequence (DNA): TGTGCCAGCAGTTTAAACAGGGAACGCAATCAGCCCCAGCATTTT.

The chain recombines TRBV4-2 with TRBJ2-5, with TRBD2 as a possible D gene (5 bases). V was cut by 0 bases and J by 0 bases, with 5 bases left in between. CDR3 length: 14 amino acids. Per germline, CDR1 LGHNA and CDR2 YNFKEQ. The CDR3 DNA follows: TGTGCCAGCAGCCAAGAAGCGGACCAAGAGACCCAGTACTTC. It codes for CASSQEADQETQYF.

The genes are TRBV7-9 and TRBJ2-7, with D perhaps TRBD2 (6 bases). V lost 4 bases to trimming and J lost 5 bases, with 18 bases between them. CDR1 SEHNR and CDR2 FQNEAQ come from the germline V gene (reference sequence). This CDR3 region has 15 residues. The DNA of the CDR3 is TGTGCCAGCAGCTGGGGACTTTCTAATTTGGACGAGCAGTACTTC. It is translated as CASSWGLSNLDEQYF.

The chain links TRBV9 to TRBJ2-5, with D possibly matching TRBD2 (6 bases). Germline loops: CDR1 SGDLS, CDR2 YYNGEE. This CDR3 has 14 residues. V was clipped by 3 bases and J by 4 bases, with 13 bases between them. CDR3 nucleotides: TGTGCCAGCAGCGGGGGGGACGCAGGAGAGACCCAGTACTTC. This sequence encodes CASSGGDAGETQYF.

The genes are TRBV5-6 and TRBJ2-7; D uncertain. Germline assignment: CDR1 SGHDT and CDR2 YYEEEE. The CDR3 runs 15 residues. The ends were cut back, 0 bases at V and 4 bases at J, with 14 bases in the middle. CDR3 bases: TGTGCCAGCAGCTTGGGCGGAATTGGCTTTTACGAGCAGTACTTC. Its translation is CASSLGGIGFYEQYF. The whole variable domain, remainder taken from reference TRBV5-6 and TRBJ2-7, is DAGVTQSPTHLIKTRGQQVTLRCSPKSGHDTVSWYQQALGQGPQFIFQYYEEEERQRGNFPDRFSGHQFPNYSSELNVNALLLGDSALYLCASSLGGIGFYEQYFGPGTRLTVT.

In this sample, this clone turned up once. CDR3 amino acids: CASSSRQGFGYTF. The CDR3 coding sequence is TGTGCCAGCAGCTCTCGACAGGGTTTTGGCTACACCTTC. The chain recombines TRBV7-2 with TRBJ1-2; 7 nucleotides line up with TRBD1. The CDR3 spans 13 residues. V was pared by 4 bases and J by 7 bases, with 6 bases of the junction left unmatched. The germline V gene has CDR1 SGHTA and CDR2 FQGNSA.

J is TRBJ2-7 and V is TRBV27, with 14 bases lining up with TRBD2. The J segment lost 9 bases and the V segment lost 5 bases, leaving 3 bases of the junction unmatched. The CDR3 length is 13 residues. Germline V gene data show CDR1 as MNHEY and CDR2 as SMNVEV (reference sequence). CDR3 nucleotides: TGTGCCAGCAGTCTCGGACTAGCGGGAGGGCAGTACTTC. Translating gives CASSLGLAGGQYF.

The rearrangement joins TRBV7-2 to TRBJ1-6, with 8 bases aligning to TRBD1. This CDR3 spans 14 amino acids. Germline-derived CDR1 and CDR2 are SGHTA and FQGNSA. The trim removed 5 bases at V and 10 bases at J, leaving 7 bases unmatched. CDR3 nucleotides: TGTGCCAGCAGCACCCCGACAGGGGAATCACCCCTCCACTTT. It specifies CASSTPTGESPLHF. Together with reference TRBV7-2 and TRBJ1-6, the CDR3 gives the full variable domain: GAGVSQSPSNKVTEKGKDVELRCDPISGHTALYWYRQSLGQGLEFLIYFQGNSAPDKSGLPSDRFSAERTGGSVSTLTIQRTQQEDSAVYLCASSTPTGESPLHFGNGTRLTVT.

The chain carries TRBV2 and TRBJ1-2, with TRBD1 identical over 10 bases. Germline loops: CDR1 SNHLY, CDR2 FYNNEI. The CDR3 length is 15 residues. The ends lost 6 bases at V and 2 bases at J; junction bases unmatched: 6. CDR3 region: CASSPGQGRNYGYTF. The CDR3 coding sequence is TGTGCCAGCAGCCCGGGACAGGGGAGAAACTATGGCTACACCTTC.

The chain combines TRBV28 with TRBJ2-5; 10 bases are shared with TRBD2. The J call is in doubt because the DNA end fits TRBJ2-7 better. Germline CDR1 MDHEN, CDR2 SYDVKM. CDR3 size: 14 residues. Here the CDR3 DNA reads TGTGCCAGCAGCCGTAGCGGGAGGACCTACGAGCAGTACTTC. Protein sequence: CASSRSGRTYEQYF.

The gene calls are TRBV6-5 and TRBJ1-2; 7 bases are a match to TRBD1. With V trimmed by 5 bases and J by 4 bases, 7 bases remained unmatched. Germline values: CDR1 MNHEY, CDR2 SVGAGI. The CDR3 extends over 14 amino acids. In DNA, the CDR3 is TGTGCCAGCAGTAAACAGGGGTGGCTCTATGGCTACACCTTC. Encoded protein: CASSKQGWLYGYTF.

The V gene is TRBV18, the J gene TRBJ2-7, with 10 bases aligning to TRBD1. This CDR3 is 15 amino acids long. V shed 6 bases, J shed 2 bases, and the junction held 7 bases outside the gene matches. Germline CDR1 KGHSH, CDR2 LQKENI. The CDR3 bases are TGTGCCAGCTCCTTTGACAGGGGGCGACCCTACGAGCAGTACTTC. Translation gives CASSFDRGRPYEQYF. Filled out from reference TRBV18 and TRBJ2-7, the complete variable domain reads NAGVMQNPRHLVRRRGQEARLRCSPMKGHSHVYWYRQLPEEGLKFMVYLQKENIIDESGMPKERFSAEFPKEGPSILRIQQVVRGDSAAYFCASSFDRGRPYEQYFGPGTRLTVT.

This chain connects TRBV4-2 to TRBJ1-1, with D hard to call. The CDR3 is 17 amino acids. Trimming removed 1 base from V and 4 bases from J, with 19 bases in between. The V gene's germline CDR1 is LGHNA and CDR2 YNFKEQ. CDR3 coding DNA: TGTGCCAGCAGCCAAGGCGGGAGGGCCAACTTAGGCACTGAAGCTTTCTTT. Encoded protein: CASSQGGRANLGTEAFF.

The rearrangement uses TRBV5-6 and TRBJ2-7, with 9 bases that match TRBD2. CDR1 is SGHDT and CDR2 is YYEEEE in the germline V gene. The CDR3 is 15 residues long. V shed 0 bases and J 4 bases; nucleotides not matched to a gene: 5. CDR3 protein: CASSLETSGFYEQYF. CDR3 sequence (DNA): TGTGCCAGCAGCTTGGAGACTAGCGGATTTTACGAGCAGTACTTC.

This clone was counted between two and nine times. J is TRBJ1-5 and V is TRBV4-2; D gene uncertain. V shed 4 bases and J shed 0 bases, with 7 bases lying between them. CDR1 is LGHNA and CDR2 is YNFKEQ in the germline V gene. The CDR3 sequence is 14 residues long. In nucleotides, the CDR3 is TGTGCCAGCAGCCCCGCGAATAGCAATCAGCCCCAGCATTTT. This translates into CASSPANSNQPQHF.

The chain couples TRBV6-1 to TRBJ2-5, with 8 bases matching TRBD1. The end of the DNA is better explained by TRBJ2-7, so the J call may be wrong. CDR3 length equals 14 residues. CDR1 and CDR2 from the germline V gene are MNHNS and SASEGT. CDR3 in amino acids: CASVGQGAYYEQYF. The CDR3, as DNA: TGTGCCAGCGTCGGCCAGGGGGCGTACTACGAGCAGTACTTC.

This chain uses TRBV11-2 with TRBJ2-5; perhaps TRBD2 as D (8 bases). This CDR3 is built from 15 residues. CDR1 is SGHAT, CDR2 FQNNGV, per germline. Trimming shortened V by 1 base and J by 5 bases, and 14 bases separated the two germline ends. DNA for the CDR3: TGTGCCAGCAGCTTAGGGGCGGGGGGACAGGAGACCCAGTACTTC. This encodes CASSLGAGGQETQYF.

The genes are TRBV7-3 and TRBJ1-1, with TRBD1 as a possible D gene (5 bases). V lost 1 base to trimming and J lost 3 bases, with 6 bases between them. CDR1 and CDR2 from the germline V gene are SGHTA and FQGTGA. CDR3 length: 13 residues. The CDR3 protein is CASSLRGDTEAFF. CDR3 DNA: TGTGCCAGCAGCTTAAGGGGGGACACTGAAGCTTTCTTT. Filled out from reference TRBV7-3 and TRBJ1-1, the complete variable domain reads GAGVSQTPSNKVTEKGKYVELRCDPISGHTALYWYRQSLGQGPEFLIYFQGTGAADDSGLPNDRFFAVRPEGSVSTLKIQRTERGDSAVYLCASSLRGDTEAFFGQGTRLTVV.

The rearrangement joins TRBV7-8 to TRBJ1-5; TRBD1 aligns across 8 bases. Germline V gene sequence: CDR1 SGHVS, CDR2 FQNEAQ. V gave up 1 base and J gave up 7 bases; unmatched junction bases: 6. The CDR3 sequence is 15 residues long. As DNA, the CDR3 is TGTGCCAGCAGCTTAGGCAGGGGGCGAAGCCAGCCCCAGCATTTT. Protein: CASSLGRGRSQPQHF.

This clone occurred a few times. The CDR3 nucleotides read TGTGCCAGCAGCTTAGGGGGTTCCCTAACCTACGAGCAGTACTTC. Protein product: CASSLGGSLTYEQYF. The rearrangement joins TRBV5-8 to TRBJ2-7; maybe TRBD1 (6 bases). CDR1 is SGHTS and CDR2 is YDEGEE in the germline V gene. The V gene lost 2 bases and the J gene lost 2 bases, with 14 bases spanning the gap. The CDR3 runs to 15 residues.